A selection of T cell receptor beta chains follows, all from one sample in a study of cytomegalovirus exposure and HLA in healthy donors. Data came from immunoSEQ multiplex PCR; TCRdb stores just in-frame clones and leaves some out. This sample carries about 170,000 clones, roughly 80% of them seen once, and the ten largest clones take approximately 0.8%. The material sequenced was PBMCs. The receptor source for this set is a woman in her late teens or twenties in good health and CMV-seronegative. Each CDR3 is given with its conserved first and last residue. The D gene is left open where the match is weak. The size field is filled for only some rows; it gives once, few, many or a size class.

d_gene: NA; v_gene: TRBV27; j_gene: TRBJ2-7; abundance: NA; CDR3aa: CASSRRPHYEQYF; CDR3nt: TGTGCCAGCTCCCGGAGGCCACACTACGAGCAGTACTTC
d_gene: TRBD1; v_gene: TRBV5-1; j_gene: TRBJ2-3; abundance: once; CDR3aa: CASSSRTGGGDTQYF; CDR3nt: TGCGCCAGCAGCTCCCGGACAGGGGGGGGAGATACGCAGTATTTT
d_gene: NA; v_gene: TRBV28; j_gene: TRBJ2-1; abundance: NA; CDR3aa: CASRTRLSYNEQFF; CDR3nt: TGTGCCAGCAGGACTAGACTCTCCTACAATGAGCAGTTCTTC
d_gene: TRBD2; v_gene: TRBV5-4; j_gene: TRBJ2-7; abundance: few; CDR3aa: CASSRLAGGGRDEQYF; CDR3nt: TGTGCCAGCAGCAGACTAGCGGGAGGGGGCCGGGACGAGCAGTACTTC
d_gene: NA; v_gene: TRBV6-5; j_gene: TRBJ1-6; abundance: NA; CDR3aa: CASSYNPQAGNSPLHF; CDR3nt: TGTGCCAGCAGTTACAACCCCCAAGCTGGTAATTCACCCCTCCACTTT
d_gene: TRBD1; v_gene: TRBV2; j_gene: TRBJ2-5; abundance: NA; CDR3aa: CASSEGDRDGETQYF; CDR3nt: TGTGCCAGCAGTGAGGGGGACAGGGACGGGGAGACCCAGTACTTC
d_gene: TRBD2; v_gene: TRBV6-5; j_gene: TRBJ2-2; abundance: NA; CDR3aa: CASSLSSGLTGELFF; CDR3nt: TGTGCCAGCAGTTTATCTAGCGGATTAACCGGGGAGCTGTTTTTT
d_gene: TRBD1; v_gene: TRBV30; j_gene: TRBJ1-2; abundance: NA; CDR3aa: CAWSTQGAASGYTF; CDR3nt: TGTGCCTGGAGCACCCAGGGGGCCGCGTCCGGCTACACCTTC
d_gene: NA; v_gene: TRBV5-5; j_gene: TRBJ1-4; abundance: NA; CDR3aa: CASSSGGLGEKLFF; CDR3nt: TGTGCCAGCAGCTCCGGTGGGCTCGGTGAAAAACTGTTTTTT
d_gene: TRBD2; v_gene: TRBV9; j_gene: TRBJ2-1; abundance: NA; CDR3aa: CASSVGLGGVF; CDR3nt: TGTGCCAGCAGCGTAGGGCTTGGGGGGGTCTTC